This TCR beta chain was sequenced during a study of cytomegalovirus exposure and HLA in healthy donors. Regarding the study as a whole: The authors later linked a missense DCLRE1C variant to TCR beta V- and J-gene trimming.

From germline, CDR1 is MDHEN and CDR2 SYDVKM. Trimming removed 4 bases from V and 3 bases from J, with 10 bases in between. This CDR3 has 14 amino acids. About this clone: Its cognate antigen is unknown.

The PCR ran on 60 Vbeta and 13 Jbeta primers. The protocol was immunoSEQ multiplex PCR, while the TCRdb copy is restricted to in-frame clones and leaves out a portion. The sample consists of 180,000 or so clones, more than 75% of them appearing once. J is TRBJ1-5 and V is TRBV28; D possibly corresponds to TRBD1 (5 bases). Sequences were obtained from PBMCs. The receptor was isolated from a woman aged 25-40 years in good health and CMV-seropositive. The CDR3: CASSYDSPNQPQHF. CDR3 in DNA: TGTGCCAGCAGTTATGACAGTCCCAATCAGCCCCAGCATTTT.